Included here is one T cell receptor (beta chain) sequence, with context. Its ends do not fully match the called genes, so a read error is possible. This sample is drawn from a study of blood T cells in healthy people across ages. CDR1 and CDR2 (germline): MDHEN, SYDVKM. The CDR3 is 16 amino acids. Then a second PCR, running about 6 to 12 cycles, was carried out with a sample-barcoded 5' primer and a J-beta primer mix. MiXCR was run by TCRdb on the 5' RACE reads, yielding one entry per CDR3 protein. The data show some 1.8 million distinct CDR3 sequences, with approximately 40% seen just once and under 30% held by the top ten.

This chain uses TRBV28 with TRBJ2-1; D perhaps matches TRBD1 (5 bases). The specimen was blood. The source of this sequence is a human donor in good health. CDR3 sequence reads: CASGLRTMGSYNEQFF. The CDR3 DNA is TGTGCCAGCGGTTTAAGGACAATGGGATCCTACAATGAGCAGTTCTTC.